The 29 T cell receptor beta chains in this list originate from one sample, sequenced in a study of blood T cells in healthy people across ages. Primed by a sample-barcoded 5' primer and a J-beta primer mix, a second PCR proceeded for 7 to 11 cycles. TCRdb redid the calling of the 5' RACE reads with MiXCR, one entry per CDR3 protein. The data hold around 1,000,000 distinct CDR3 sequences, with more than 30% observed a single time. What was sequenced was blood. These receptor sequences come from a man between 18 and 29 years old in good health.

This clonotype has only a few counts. The CDR3 DNA reads TGTGCCAGCAGCCTTCCGCTGGCAGATACGCAGTATTTT. Translation gives CASSLPLADTQYF. The V gene is TRBV3-1, the J gene TRBJ2-3; D uncertain. Germline lookup yields CDR1 LGHDT and CDR2 YNNKEL (reference sequence). Trimming removed 4 bases from V and 4 bases from J, with 9 bases in between. The CDR3 has 13 residues.

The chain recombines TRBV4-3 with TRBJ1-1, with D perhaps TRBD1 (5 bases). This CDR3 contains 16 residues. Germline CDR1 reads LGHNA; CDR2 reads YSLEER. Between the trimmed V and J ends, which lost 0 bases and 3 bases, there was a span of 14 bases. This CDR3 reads CASSQDRAGGDTEAFF. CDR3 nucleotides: TGCGCCAGCAGCCAAGATCGGGCAGGAGGGGACACTGAAGCTTTCTTT.

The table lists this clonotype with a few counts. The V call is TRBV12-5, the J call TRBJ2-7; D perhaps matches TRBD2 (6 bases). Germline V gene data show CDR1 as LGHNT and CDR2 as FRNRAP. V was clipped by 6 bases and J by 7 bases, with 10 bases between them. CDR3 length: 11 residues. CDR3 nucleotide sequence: TGTGCTAGTGGCTCTCGGGGGGAGCAGTACTTC. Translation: CASGSRGEQYF. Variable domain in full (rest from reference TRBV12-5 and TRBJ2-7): DARVTQTPRHKVTEMGQEVTMRCQPILGHNTVFWYRQTMMQGLELLAYFRNRAPLDDSGMPKDRFSAEMPDATLATLKIQPSEPRDSAVYFCASGSRGEQYFGPGTRLTVT.

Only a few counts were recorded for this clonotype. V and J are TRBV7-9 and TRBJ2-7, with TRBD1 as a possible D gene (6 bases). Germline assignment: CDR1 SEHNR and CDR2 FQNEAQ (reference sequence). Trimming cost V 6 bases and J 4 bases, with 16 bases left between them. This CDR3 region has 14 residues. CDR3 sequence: CASSLTGTNYEQYF. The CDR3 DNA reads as TGTGCCAGCAGTCTTACGGGGACAAATTACGAGCAGTACTTC.

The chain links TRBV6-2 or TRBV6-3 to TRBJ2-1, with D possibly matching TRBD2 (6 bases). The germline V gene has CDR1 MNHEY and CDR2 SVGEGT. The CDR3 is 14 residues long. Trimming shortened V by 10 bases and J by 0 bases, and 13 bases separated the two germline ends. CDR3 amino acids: CATLTRDSYNEQFF. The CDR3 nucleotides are TGTGCCACCCTGACTAGGGACTCCTACAATGAGCAGTTCTTC.

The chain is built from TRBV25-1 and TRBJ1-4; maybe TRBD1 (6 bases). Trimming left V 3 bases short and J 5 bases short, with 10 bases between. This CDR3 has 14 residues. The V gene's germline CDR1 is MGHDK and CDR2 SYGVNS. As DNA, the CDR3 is TGTGCCAGCAGTGATGACAGGCCGAATGAAAAACTGTTTTTT. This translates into CASSDDRPNEKLFF.

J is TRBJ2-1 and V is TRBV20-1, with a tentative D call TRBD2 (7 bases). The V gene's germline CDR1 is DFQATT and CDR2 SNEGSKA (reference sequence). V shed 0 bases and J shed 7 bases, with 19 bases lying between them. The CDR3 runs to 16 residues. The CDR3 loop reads CSARDDGGATRNEQFF. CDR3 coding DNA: TGCAGTGCTAGAGATGATGGGGGGGCTACGAGGAATGAGCAGTTCTTC.

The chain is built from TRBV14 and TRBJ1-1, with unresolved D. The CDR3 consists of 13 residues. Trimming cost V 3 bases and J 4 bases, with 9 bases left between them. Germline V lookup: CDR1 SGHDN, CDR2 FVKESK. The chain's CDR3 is CASSQGKFTEAFF. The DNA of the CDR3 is TGTGCCAGCAGCCAGGGAAAGTTCACTGAAGCTTTCTTT.

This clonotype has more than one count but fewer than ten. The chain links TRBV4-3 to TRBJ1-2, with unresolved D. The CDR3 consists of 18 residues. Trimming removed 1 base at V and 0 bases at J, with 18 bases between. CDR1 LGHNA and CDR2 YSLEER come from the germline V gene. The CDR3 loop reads CASSQVWQVNSANYGYTF. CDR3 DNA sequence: TGCGCCAGCAGCCAAGTATGGCAGGTGAATTCGGCTAACTATGGCTACACCTTC.

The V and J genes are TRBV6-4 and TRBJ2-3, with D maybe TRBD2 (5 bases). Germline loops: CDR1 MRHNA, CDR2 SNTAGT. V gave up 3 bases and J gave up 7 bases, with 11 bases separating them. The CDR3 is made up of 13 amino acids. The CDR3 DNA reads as TGTGCCAGCAGTGAAGGAGGCGGCTATACGCAGTATTTT. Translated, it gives CASSEGGGYTQYF.

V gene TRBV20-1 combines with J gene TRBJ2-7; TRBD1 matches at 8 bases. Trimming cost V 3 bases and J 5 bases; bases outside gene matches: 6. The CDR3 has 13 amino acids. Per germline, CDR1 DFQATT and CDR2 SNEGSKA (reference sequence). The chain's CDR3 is CSARTGVRDEQYF. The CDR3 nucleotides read TGCAGTGCTAGGACAGGGGTTAGGGACGAGCAGTACTTC.

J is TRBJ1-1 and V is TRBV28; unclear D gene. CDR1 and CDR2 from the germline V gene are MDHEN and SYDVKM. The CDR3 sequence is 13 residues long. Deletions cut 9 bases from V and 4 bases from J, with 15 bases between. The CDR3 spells CASRAGFPTEAFF. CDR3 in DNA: TGTGCCAGTAGAGCCGGGTTCCCCACTGAAGCTTTCTTT.

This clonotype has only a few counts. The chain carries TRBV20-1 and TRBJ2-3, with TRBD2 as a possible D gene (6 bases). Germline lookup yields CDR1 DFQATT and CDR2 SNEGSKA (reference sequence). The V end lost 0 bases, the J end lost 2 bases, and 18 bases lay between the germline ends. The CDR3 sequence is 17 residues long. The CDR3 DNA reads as TGCAGTGCTAGAGATCTCTTTGGGGGGATGTTCACAGATACGCAGTATTTT. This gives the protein CSARDLFGGMFTDTQYF.

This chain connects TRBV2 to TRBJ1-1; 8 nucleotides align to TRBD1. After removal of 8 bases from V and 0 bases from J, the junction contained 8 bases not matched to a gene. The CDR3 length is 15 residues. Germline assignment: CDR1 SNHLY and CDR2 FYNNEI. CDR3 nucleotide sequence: TGTGCCAGCCGTACAGGGGGGCTCATGAACACTGAAGCTTTCTTT. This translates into CASRTGGLMNTEAFF.

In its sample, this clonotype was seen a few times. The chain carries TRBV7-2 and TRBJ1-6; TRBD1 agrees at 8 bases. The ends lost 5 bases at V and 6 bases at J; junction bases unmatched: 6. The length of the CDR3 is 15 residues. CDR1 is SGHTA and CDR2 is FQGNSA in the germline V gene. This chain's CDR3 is CASSADRVFNSPLHF. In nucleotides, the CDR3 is TGTGCCAGCAGCGCGGACAGGGTTTTTAATTCACCCCTCCACTTT.

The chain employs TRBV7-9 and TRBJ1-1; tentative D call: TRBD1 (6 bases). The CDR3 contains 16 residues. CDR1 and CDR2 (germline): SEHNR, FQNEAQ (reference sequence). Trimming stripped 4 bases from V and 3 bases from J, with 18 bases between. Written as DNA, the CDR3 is TGTGCCAGCAGCTCAACAAACAGGGCCGTGGACACTGAAGCTTTCTTT. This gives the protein CASSSTNRAVDTEAFF.

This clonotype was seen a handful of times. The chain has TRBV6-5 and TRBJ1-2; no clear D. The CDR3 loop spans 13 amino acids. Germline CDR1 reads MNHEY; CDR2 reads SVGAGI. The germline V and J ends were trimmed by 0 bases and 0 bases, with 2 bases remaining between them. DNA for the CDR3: TGTGCCAGCAGTTACTCTCCTAACTATGGCTACACCTTC. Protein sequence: CASSYSPNYGYTF.

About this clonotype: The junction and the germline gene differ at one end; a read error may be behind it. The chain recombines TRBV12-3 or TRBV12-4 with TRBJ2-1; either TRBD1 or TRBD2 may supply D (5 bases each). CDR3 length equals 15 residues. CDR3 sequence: CASSRDLSSYNVQFF. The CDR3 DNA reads TGTGCCAGCAGCCGGGACCTCAGCTCCTACAATGTGCAGTTCTTC.

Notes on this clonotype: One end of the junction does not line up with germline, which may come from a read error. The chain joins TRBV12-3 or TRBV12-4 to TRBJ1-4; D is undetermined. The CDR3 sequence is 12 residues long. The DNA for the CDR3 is TGTGTCAGCAGTCCCGGTAATGAAAAACTGTTTTTT. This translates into CVSSPGNEKLFF.

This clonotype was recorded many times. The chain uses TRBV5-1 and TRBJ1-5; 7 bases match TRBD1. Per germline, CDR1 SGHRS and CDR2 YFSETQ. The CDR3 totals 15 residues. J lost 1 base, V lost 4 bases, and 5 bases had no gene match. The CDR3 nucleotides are TGCGCCAGCAGCCTGGGGACAGCCAGCAATCAGCCCCAGCATTTT. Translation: CASSLGTASNQPQHF.

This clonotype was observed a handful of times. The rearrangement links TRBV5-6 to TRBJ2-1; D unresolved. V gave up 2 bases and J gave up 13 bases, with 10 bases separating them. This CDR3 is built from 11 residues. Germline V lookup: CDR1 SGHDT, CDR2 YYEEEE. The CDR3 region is CASSLREAQFF. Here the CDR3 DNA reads TGTGCCAGCAGCTTAAGAGAGGCCCAGTTCTTC. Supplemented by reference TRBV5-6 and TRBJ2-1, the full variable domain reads DAGVTQSPTHLIKTRGQQVTLRCSPKSGHDTVSWYQQALGQGPQFIFQYYEEEERQRGNFPDRFSGHQFPNYSSELNVNALLLGDSALYLCASSLREAQFFGPGTRLTVL.

This CDR3 reads CASSLSTRIEQYF. The CDR3 bases are TGTGCCAGCAGTTTATCGACCCGAATCGAGCAGTACTTC. The chain has TRBV27 and TRBJ2-4; unclear D gene. The tail of the sequence fits TRBJ2-7 better, so the J call may be wrong. Germline CDR1 is MNHEY and CDR2 is SMNVEV (reference sequence). The CDR3 has 13 amino acids.

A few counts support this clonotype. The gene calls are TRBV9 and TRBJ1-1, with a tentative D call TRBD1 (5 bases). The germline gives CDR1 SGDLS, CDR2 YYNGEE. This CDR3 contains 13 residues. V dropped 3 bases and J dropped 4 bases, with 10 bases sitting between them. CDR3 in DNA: TGTGCCAGCAGCGCCGGGGGACGCACTGAAGCTTTCTTT. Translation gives CASSAGGRTEAFF.

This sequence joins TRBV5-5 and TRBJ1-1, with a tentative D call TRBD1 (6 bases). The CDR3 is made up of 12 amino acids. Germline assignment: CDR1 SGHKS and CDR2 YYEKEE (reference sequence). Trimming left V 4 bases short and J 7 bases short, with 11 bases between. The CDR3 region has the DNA TGTGCCAGCAGCGATACAGGGATTGAAGCTTTCTTT. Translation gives CASSDTGIEAFF.

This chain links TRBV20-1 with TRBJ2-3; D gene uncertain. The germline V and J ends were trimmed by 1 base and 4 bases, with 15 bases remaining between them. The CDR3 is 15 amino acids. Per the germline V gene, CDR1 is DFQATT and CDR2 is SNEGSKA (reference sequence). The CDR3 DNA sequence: TGCAGTGCTAGAGGGCTGAGGAGAAGCGCAGATACGCAGTATTTT. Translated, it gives CSARGLRRSADTQYF.

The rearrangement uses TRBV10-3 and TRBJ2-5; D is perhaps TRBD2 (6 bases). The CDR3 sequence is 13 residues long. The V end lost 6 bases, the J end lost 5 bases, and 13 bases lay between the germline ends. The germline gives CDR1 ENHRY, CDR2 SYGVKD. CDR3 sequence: CAISASARETQYF. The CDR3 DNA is TGTGCCATCAGCGCTAGCGCCAGGGAGACCCAGTACTTC.

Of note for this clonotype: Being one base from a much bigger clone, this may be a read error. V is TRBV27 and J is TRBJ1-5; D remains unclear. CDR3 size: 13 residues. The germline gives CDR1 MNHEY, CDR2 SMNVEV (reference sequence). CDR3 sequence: CAGSLAGIQPQHF. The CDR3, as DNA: TGTGCCGGCAGTTTAGCTGGAATTCAGCCCCAGCATTTT.

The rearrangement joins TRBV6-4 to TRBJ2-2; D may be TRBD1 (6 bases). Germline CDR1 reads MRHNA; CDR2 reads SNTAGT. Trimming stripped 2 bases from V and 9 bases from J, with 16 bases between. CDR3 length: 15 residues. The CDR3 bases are TGTGCCAGCAGTGACGCGGCTTCCGACAGGAGGGAGCTGTTTTTT. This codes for CASSDAASDRRELFF.

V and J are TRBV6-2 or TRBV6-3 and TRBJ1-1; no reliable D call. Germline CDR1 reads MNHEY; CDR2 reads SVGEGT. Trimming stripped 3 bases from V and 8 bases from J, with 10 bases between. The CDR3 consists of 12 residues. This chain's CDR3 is CASSYSTVEAFF. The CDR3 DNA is TGTGCCAGCAGTTATTCGACGGTCGAAGCTTTCTTT.